The sequence of this T cell receptor (beta chain) was determined in a study of OX40 agonist ivuxolimab in advanced cancers. Looking at the study overall: Ivuxolimab was a fully human IgG2 agonistic monoclonal antibody targeting the costimulatory receptor OX40 (CD134). Intravenous ivuxolimab was administered to patients every 2 weeks at six dose levels: 0.01, 0.1, 0.3, 1.5, 3 and 10 mg/kg. Of the roughly 53 patients in dose escalation, around 19 had hepatocellular carcinoma, about 15 had melanoma, 9 had renal cell carcinoma and 9 had head and neck cancer. In the dose-escalation cohort, more than 75% of patients were male, and the mean age was approximately 60 years, with a range of about 23 to 85. Prior anti-PD-1, anti-PD-L1 or anti-CTLA-4 therapy was permitted, and roughly two fifths of dose-escalation patients had received checkpoint inhibitors. Partial responses were achieved by three dose-escalation patients, of whom one had hepatocellular carcinoma and two had cutaneous melanoma. Peripheral TCRbeta sequencing was intended to test whether TCR sequence diversity was altered and clonal T-cell expansion was caused by ivuxolimab. The monotherapy dose-escalation portion (N of about 50 patients) of the phase I ivuxolimab trial is reported in the paper. What the work shows at the level of the full study, not this receptor alone: After ivuxolimab, expanded clones were on average more numerous among CD8+ T cells than among CD4+ T cells. At doses of 0.1 to 3.0 mg/kg, clonal expansion of both CD4+ and CD8+ blood T cells was observed from baseline to week 6. Low levels of normalized T-cell clonal expansion were also shown by some nonresponding patients. Partial responders in the 0.1-3.0 mg/kg groups had among the lowest normalized peripheral clonal expansion, especially among CD8+ T cells. Which antigens the clonally expanded peripheral T cells were specific for was not determined.

Comments on this clone: Its antigen specificity is not known. No base quality values were provided; no much bigger clone lies one nucleotide off.

Genomic DNA was isolated from the sorted cells so that the TCRbeta CDR3 region could be sequenced. The immunoSEQ Assay was used for sequencing of TCRbeta CDR3 regions. The table comes from immuneACCESS by way of TCRdb, which keeps in-frame sequences with V and J called. Part of the clones is missing from these tables; in studies checked, under half for an unresolved V gene and the rest for unknown reasons. The sample yields approximately 33,000 clones; approximately 91% were counted once. The ten largest account for about 25% of the sample. The trial excluded patients who had a history of autoimmune disease or were on systemic immunosuppression. Peripheral blood for TCR sequencing was collected from all dose cohorts at baseline, on cycle 4 day 1, and on cycle 7 day 1. Samples were obtained from an open-label, multicenter, first-in-human phase I dose-escalation trial of ivuxolimab. The trial enrolled adults with locally advanced or metastatic head and neck squamous cell, hepatocellular, melanoma or renal cell carcinoma. Before TCR sequencing, CD4+ and CD8+ T cells were separately sorted from peripheral blood.

The sequence came from an adult with an advanced solid tumor such as melanoma, head and neck, liver or kidney cancer. This specimen consisted of CD4+ or CD8+ T cells sorted from blood, obtained in a trial of the OX40 agonist ivuxolimab.

The sequence in DNA is TGTGCCAGCTCACCCCAACTAACTCCCGCTCCTAACTATGGCTACACCTTC. Its amino acids are CASSPQLTPAPNYGYTF. The V and J segments used are TRBV18 and TRBJ1-2; the D segment cannot be called with confidence. Taken from cysteine to phenylalanine, the CDR3 has 17 residues. The kept DNA is CDR3 alone, 51 bases in frame from the first base. V is shortened by 3 bases, J by 0 bases, and the region joining them spans 17 bases. The germline V gene supplies CDR1 KGHSH and CDR2 LQKENI.